The rows below give T cell receptor beta chains drawn from one sample of a study of cytomegalovirus exposure and HLA in healthy donors. Profiled with immunoSEQ multiplex PCR; TCRdb holds only in-frame clones, not every one. Among 98,000 or so clones listed, over 75% were seen once. The sample comprised PBMCs. These TCRs come from a man aged 55-75 years in good health and CMV-seropositive. Each CDR3 is given with its conserved first and last residue. The D gene is left open where the match is weak. Rows give clone size only sometimes, using once, few, many, or a class for an expanded clone.

j_call v_call d_call clone_size cdr3_aa cdr3_nt
TRBJ2-7 TRBV30 NA NA CAWRQEVEQYF TGTGCCTGGAGGCAGGAGGTCGAGCAGTACTTC
TRBJ2-7 TRBV19 TRBD1 NA CASSQPGQGYEQYF TGTGCCAGTAGCCAACCCGGACAGGGCTACGAGCAGTACTTC
TRBJ2-3 TRBV6-5 TRBD2 NA CASSYGGGGTDTQYF TGTGCCAGCAGTTACGGCGGGGGAGGCACAGATACGCAGTATTTT
TRBJ1-1 TRBV6-1 NA NA CASSLTGRGNTEAFF TGTGCCAGCAGCCTAACCGGGAGGGGGAACACTGAAGCTTTCTTT
TRBJ2-1 TRBV4-2 NA NA CASSQDYGGTSYNEQFF TGTGCCAGCAGCCAAGATTACGGCGGGACCTCCTACAATGAGCAGTTCTTC
TRBJ2-1 TRBV5-4 TRBD2 NA CASCGLEMDEQFF TGTGCCAGCTGCGGACTAGAAATGGATGAGCAGTTCTTC
TRBJ1-5 TRBV6-5 NA NA CASSYSQGNQPQHF TGTGCCAGCAGTTACTCACAGGGCAACCAGCCCCAGCATTTT
TRBJ1-1 TRBV7-2 NA few CASSRIPGTEAFF TGTGCCAGCAGCCGAATCCCGGGCACTGAAGCTTTCTTT
TRBJ1-1 TRBV6-5 NA NA CASRQKGGLDTEAFF TGTGCCAGCAGACAGAAGGGAGGATTAGACACTGAAGCTTTCTTT
TRBJ2-3 TRBV18 NA once CASSLQIPHTDTQYF TGTGCCAGCTCCCTGCAGATTCCTCACACAGATACGCAGTATTTT
TRBJ1-2 TRBV5-6 NA NA CASIFLGGPDYGYTF TGTGCCAGCATCTTCTTAGGGGGTCCGGACTATGGCTACACCTTC
TRBJ1-3 TRBV5-4 NA NA CASSLADTRSGNTIYF TGTGCCAGCAGCTTGGCCGACACCCGCTCTGGAAACACCATATATTTT
TRBJ2-2 TRBV7-7 TRBD1 NA CASSERTGRSGELFF TGTGCCAGCAGCGAACGGACAGGGAGGTCCGGGGAGCTGTTTTTT
TRBJ2-5 TRBV7-3 TRBD2 NA CASSLGLAGDQETQYF TGTGCCAGCAGCTTAGGGCTAGCGGGGGACCAAGAGACCCAGTACTTC
TRBJ2-7 TRBV28 NA NA CASSFQPKSSYEQYF TGTGCCAGCAGTTTCCAACCCAAGAGCTCCTACGAGCAGTACTTC
TRBJ2-7 TRBV27 TRBD2 NA CASSLASSGDYEQYF TGTGCCAGCAGTTTAGCGTCTAGCGGGGACTACGAGCAGTACTTC
TRBJ2-7 TRBV6-6 TRBD2 NA CASHRTSGGSQYF TGTGCCAGCCATCGGACTAGCGGGGGTAGTCAGTACTTC
TRBJ1-2 TRBV7-9 NA once CASSPEGRSYGYTF TGTGCCAGCAGCCCGGAGGGGCGAAGCTATGGCTACACCTTC
TRBJ1-4 TRBV4-2 NA NA CASSLGGGTTNEKLFF TGTGCCAGCAGCTTAGGGGGGGGAACAACTAATGAAAAACTGTTTTTT
TRBJ1-1 TRBV5-1 NA NA CASSQRAMGGTEAFF TGCGCCAGCAGCCAAAGGGCTATGGGGGGCACTGAAGCTTTCTTT
TRBJ2-3 TRBV2 TRBD1 NA CASSPQGKDTQYF TGTGCCAGCAGTCCACAGGGGAAAGATACGCAGTATTTT
TRBJ1-2 TRBV5-1 TRBD1 NA CASSPGTGESYTF TGCGCCAGCAGCCCAGGGACAGGGGAGAGCTACACCTTC
TRBJ1-5 TRBV5-1 NA NA CASSVSGENQPQHF TGCGCCAGCAGCGTGTCCGGGGAGAATCAGCCCCAGCATTTT
TRBJ1-4 TRBV28 NA NA CASSSGQDEKLFF TGTGCCAGCAGCTCGGGACAAGATGAAAAACTGTTTTTT
TRBJ1-4 TRBV7-9 TRBD1 NA CASSLADRGGREKLFF TGTGCCAGCAGCTTAGCGGACAGGGGAGGTCGTGAAAAACTGTTTTTT
TRBJ2-7 TRBV4-3 TRBD1 NA CASSPNHRGVVEQYF TGCGCCAGCAGCCCTAACCACAGGGGGGTGGTCGAGCAGTACTTC
TRBJ2-7 TRBV6-1 TRBD2 many CASSEKLAGGDEQYF TGTGCCAGCAGTGAAAAGCTAGCGGGGGGGGACGAGCAGTACTTC
TRBJ2-5 TRBV6-6 TRBD2 NA CASSSFRGGSETQYF TGTGCCAGCAGTTCCTTCCGGGGGGGCTCGGAGACCCAGTACTTC
TRBJ1-2 TRBV19 TRBD1 NA CASSPGLPGQRKYNGYTF TGTGCCAGTAGCCCAGGTCTACCGGGACAGAGGAAGTACAACGGCTACACCTTC
TRBJ1-1 TRBV6-5 NA NA CASRSSMNTEAFF TGTGCCAGCAGGAGCTCCATGAACACTGAAGCTTTCTTT
TRBJ2-1 TRBV18 NA NA CASSPPVQYNEQFF TGTGCCAGCTCACCACCGGTACAGTACAATGAGCAGTTCTTC
TRBJ2-5 TRBV4-2 TRBD2 NA CASSQLLAGGGETQYF TGTGCCAGCAGCCAATTACTAGCGGGGGGCGGAGAGACCCAGTACTTC
TRBJ2-7 TRBV7-2 TRBD2 few CASSLQAGYYEQYF TGTGCCAGCAGCTTACAAGCGGGGTACTACGAGCAGTACTTC
TRBJ2-1 TRBV11-3 TRBD2 NA CASSLGDQSERGDEQFF TGTGCCAGCAGCTTAGGGGACCAAAGCGAGCGGGGCGATGAGCAGTTCTTC
TRBJ2-1 TRBV30 TRBD2 NA CAWERGSYNEQFF TGTGCCTGGGAGCGGGGCTCCTACAATGAGCAGTTCTTC